The entry that follows covers one T cell receptor (beta chain) sequence. Sequencing was performed with immunoSEQ multiplex PCR; in TCRdb, only in-frame clones are kept and a portion is missing. This sample has hundreds of thousands of clones, with 80% to 90% found just once. These data originate in a study of blood T cell repertoires in COVID-19. Cohorts were based on clinical histories the participants reported. From germline, CDR1 is SGHTA and CDR2 FQGNSA. The V gene end was trimmed by 2 bases and the J gene end by 4 bases; junction bases not matched to a gene: 8. This CDR3 contains 16 residues. The chain uses TRBV7-2 and TRBJ1-5, with 7 bases identical to TRBD1. Sample: PBMCs or T cells enriched from blood (not recorded which). The clonotype originates from a man aged 18 to 30 who had recovered from COVID-19. In DNA form, the CDR3 reads TGTGCCAGCAGCTTACAGGCAGGGGGAATGAATCAGCCCCAGCATTTT. This sequence encodes CASSLQAGGMNQPQHF.